This is a list of T cell receptor beta chains from one sample in a study of type 1 regulatory T cells. TCRdb used MiXCR to reprocess the reads, holding one entry per CDR3 protein. The profile shows about 60,000 distinct CDR3 sequences, 62% of them singletons. No antigen has been assigned to these receptors. Sequenced sample: cultured non-Tr1 T cells, either the whole culture or a sorted T cell fraction (not recorded which). The origin of the receptors is a human donor in good health. CDR3s include the opening cysteine and the closing phenylalanine or tryptophan. A D gene is named only where the DNA matches it firmly. Where a row states a size, it is once, few, many or the class of an expanded clone; other rows omit it.

J gene,D gene,V gene,clone size,CDR3 protein,CDR3 DNA
TRBJ2-2,NA,TRBV24-1,NA,CATSSTGYTGELFF,TGTGCCACCAGTTCTACAGGGTACACCGGGGAGCTGTTTTTT
TRBJ2-2,NA,TRBV5-1,medium-sized,CASSLESRELFF,TGCGCCAGCAGCTTGGAGAGCAGGGAGCTGTTTTTT
TRBJ2-1,TRBD2,TRBV7-9,NA,CASSGEGAGGYSYNEQFF,TGTGCCAGCAGCGGAGAGGGTGCGGGAGGTTATTCCTACAATGAGCAGTTCTTC
TRBJ1-5,NA,TRBV6-6,NA,CASSARTQDSNQPQHF,TGTGCCAGCAGTGCTCGTACACAAGATAGCAATCAGCCCCAGCATTTT
TRBJ2-5,NA,TRBV18,NA,CASSRIMSGNQETQYF,TGTGCCAGCTCCCGAATTATGTCGGGGAACCAAGAGACCCAGTACTTC
TRBJ2-5,NA,TRBV4-3,NA,CASSHPGRQETQYF,TGCGCCAGCAGCCACCCTGGACGGCAAGAGACCCAGTACTTC
TRBJ2-5,NA,TRBV2,few,CASTGGSETQYF,TGTGCCAGCACTGGGGGTAGCGAGACCCAGTACTTC
TRBJ2-3,NA,TRBV7-2,NA,CASSLSSDTQYF,TGTGCCAGCAGCTTATCTTCAGATACGCAGTATTTT
TRBJ2-6,NA,TRBV2,NA,CASSAGEGRPGANVLTF,TGTGCCAGCAGTGCCGGCGAGGGCCGGCCTGGGGCCAACGTCCTGACTTTC
TRBJ2-7,TRBD2,TRBV18,NA,CASSPLAGGPREQYF,TGTGCCAGCTCACCACTAGCGGGAGGGCCCCGCGAGCAGTACTTC
TRBJ1-2,NA,TRBV20-1,NA,CSARELYGYTF,TGCAGTGCTAGGGAACTTTATGGCTACACCTTC
TRBJ2-1,TRBD2,TRBV2,few,CASSDLGGSYNEQFF,TGTGCCAGCAGTGATCTTGGCGGGAGCTACAATGAGCAGTTCTTC
TRBJ2-1,TRBD1,TRBV10-3,NA,CATDSGTGAYNEQFF,TGTGCCACAGATTCCGGGACAGGGGCCTACAATGAGCAGTTCTTC
TRBJ1-5,NA,TRBV10-3,few,CAISESGVGQPQHF,TGTGCCATCAGTGAGTCCGGGGTAGGGCAGCCCCAGCATTTT
TRBJ2-2,NA,TRBV5-1,NA,CASSLATGVAGELFF,TGCGCCAGCAGCTTGGCCACGGGAGTAGCCGGGGAGCTGTTTTTT
TRBJ2-2,TRBD2,TRBV12-3/TRBV12-4,NA,CASRSPGTSGRANTGELFF,TGTGCCAGCAGGAGTCCGGGGACTAGCGGGAGGGCCAACACCGGGGAGCTGTTTTTT
TRBJ2-3,NA,TRBV3-1,NA,CASSHVVTQLTDTQYF,TGTGCCAGCAGCCACGTTGTGACTCAACTCACAGATACGCAGTATTTT
TRBJ2-5,NA,TRBV7-2,NA,CASSPRDPWRETQYF,TGTGCCAGCAGCCCCCGGGACCCTTGGCGGGAGACCCAGTACTTC
TRBJ1-4,NA,TRBV4-3,NA,CASSQEGGQNEKLFF,TGCGCCAGCAGCCAAGAAGGTGGACAAAATGAAAAACTGTTTTTT
TRBJ1-1,NA,TRBV30,few,CASLRGEAAFF,TGTGCCTCTCTACGGGGGGAAGCGGCTTTCTTT
TRBJ2-4,TRBD1,TRBV24-1,NA,CATSDDHTRTGGKNIQYF,TGTGCCACCAGTGACGATCATACACGGACAGGGGGGAAAAACATTCAGTACTTC
TRBJ2-3,TRBD2,TRBV6-5,NA,CASRAPGLAADTQYF,TGTGCCAGCAGAGCACCGGGACTAGCGGCAGATACGCAGTATTTT
TRBJ1-4,NA,TRBV18,NA,CASSPGPLGDEKLFF,TGTGCCAGCTCACCGGGACCCCTCGGGGATGAAAAACTGTTTTTT
TRBJ1-5,NA,TRBV19,NA,CASSMSGRDQPQHF,TGTGCCAGTAGTATGTCAGGGCGAGATCAGCCCCAGCATTTT
TRBJ2-1,NA,TRBV24-1,NA,CATSDRLLSYNEQFF,TGTGCCACCAGTGATCGACTGCTCTCCTACAATGAGCAGTTCTTC
TRBJ2-1,TRBD2,TRBV24-1,NA,CATSTWGGRNHNEQFF,TGTGCCACCAGTACATGGGGAGGGAGGAACCACAATGAGCAGTTCTTC
TRBJ1-1,NA,TRBV20-1,few,CSVLSGPRGTEAFF,TGCAGTGTCCTTTCGGGGCCCCGGGGCACTGAAGCTTTCTTT